The rows below give T cell receptor beta chains drawn from one sample of a study of blood T cell repertoires in COVID-19. Clones were sequenced by immunoSEQ multiplex PCR, and TCRdb holds only the in-frame ones, with some missing. Of about 190,000 clones listed, around nine tenths are singletons. Specimen: peripheral blood. The receptors were sampled from a man between 50 and 59 years old with acute or convalescent COVID-19. Each CDR3 is given with its conserved first and last residue. A D gene is named only where the DNA matches it firmly. A row's size may be missing; if present it is once, few, many or a size class.

v_gene: TRBV4-3
abundance: -
d_gene: TRBD1
j_gene: TRBJ1-6
CDR3aa: CASSQDLGQGGNSPLHF
CDR3nt: TGCGCCAGCAGCCAAGATCTTGGGCAGGGGGGAAACTCACCCCTCCACTTT

v_gene: TRBV30
abundance: few
d_gene: -
j_gene: TRBJ1-3
CDR3aa: CAWSPGGTGNTIYF
CDR3nt: TGTGCCTGGAGTCCGGGGGGAACTGGAAACACCATATATTTT

v_gene: TRBV27
abundance: -
d_gene: TRBD1
j_gene: TRBJ2-2
CDR3aa: CASSSGTGFGELFF
CDR3nt: TGTGCCAGCAGTTCTGGGACAGGGTTCGGGGAGCTGTTTTTT

v_gene: TRBV10-2
abundance: -
d_gene: TRBD1
j_gene: TRBJ1-1
CDR3aa: CASSETDRRNTEAFF
CDR3nt: TGCGCCAGCAGTGAGACGGACAGGAGGAACACTGAAGCTTTCTTT

v_gene: TRBV28
abundance: -
d_gene: -
j_gene: TRBJ1-2
CDR3aa: CASSPPDSSYGYTF
CDR3nt: TGTGCCAGCAGCCCCCCGGACAGCAGCTATGGCTACACCTTC

v_gene: TRBV29-1
abundance: few
d_gene: TRBD1
j_gene: TRBJ1-1
CDR3aa: CSVERTGGTEAFF
CDR3nt: TGCAGCGTTGAACGGACAGGGGGCACTGAAGCTTTCTTT

v_gene: TRBV19
abundance: -
d_gene: TRBD1
j_gene: TRBJ1-1
CDR3aa: CASSGQGNTEAFF
CDR3nt: TGTGCCAGTAGTGGACAGGGGAACACTGAAGCTTTCTTT

v_gene: TRBV6-6
abundance: -
d_gene: TRBD1
j_gene: TRBJ1-5
CDR3aa: CASAKAGGSNQPQHF
CDR3nt: TGTGCCAGCGCAAAGGCAGGGGGTAGCAATCAGCCCCAGCATTTT

v_gene: TRBV7-3
abundance: -
d_gene: -
j_gene: TRBJ2-7
CDR3aa: CASSKTYEGGRASYEQYF
CDR3nt: TGTGCCAGCAGCAAAACTTACGAGGGTGGGAGAGCCTCCTACGAGCAGTACTTC

v_gene: TRBV3-1/TRBV3-2
abundance: -
d_gene: -
j_gene: TRBJ1-2
CDR3aa: CASSQNTGTTGGYTF
CDR3nt: TGTGCCAGCAGCCAAAATACCGGGACAACGGGTGGCTACACCTTC

v_gene: TRBV7-3
abundance: -
d_gene: -
j_gene: TRBJ2-3
CDR3aa: CASSLVVADTQYF
CDR3nt: TGTGCCAGCAGCTTAGTAGTCGCAGATACGCAGTATTTT

v_gene: TRBV18
abundance: -
d_gene: -
j_gene: TRBJ2-7
CDR3aa: CASSPGDSSYEQYF
CDR3nt: TGTGCCAGCTCTCCGGGGGACAGCTCCTACGAGCAGTACTTC

v_gene: TRBV14
abundance: -
d_gene: -
j_gene: TRBJ1-5
CDR3aa: CASSQGHYQPQHF
CDR3nt: TGTGCCAGCAGCCAAGGACACTATCAGCCCCAGCATTTT

v_gene: TRBV27
abundance: -
d_gene: -
j_gene: TRBJ1-2
CDR3aa: CASSLSAAYGYTF
CDR3nt: TGTGCCAGCAGTTTATCAGCGGCGTATGGCTACACCTTC

v_gene: TRBV7-9
abundance: few
d_gene: TRBD2
j_gene: TRBJ2-3
CDR3aa: CASSFEGGRGDTQYF
CDR3nt: TGTGCCAGCAGCTTCGAAGGCGGGAGGGGGGATACGCAGTATTTT

v_gene: TRBV27
abundance: once
d_gene: -
j_gene: TRBJ2-7
CDR3aa: CASSWTGTSYEQYF
CDR3nt: TGTGCCAGCAGTTGGACGGGAACGTCCTACGAGCAGTACTTC

v_gene: TRBV4-2
abundance: once
d_gene: TRBD2
j_gene: TRBJ2-1
CDR3aa: CASSQVTSGGWSYEQFF
CDR3nt: TGTGCCAGCAGCCAAGTTACTAGCGGGGGGTGGTCCTATGAGCAGTTCTTC

v_gene: TRBV7-6
abundance: few
d_gene: -
j_gene: TRBJ1-3
CDR3aa: CASSPQTRRSGNTIYF
CDR3nt: TGTGCCAGCAGCCCCCAGACTAGACGCTCTGGAAACACCATATATTTT

v_gene: TRBV5-1
abundance: -
d_gene: -
j_gene: TRBJ2-3
CDR3aa: CASSARTDPTDTQYF
CDR3nt: TGCGCCAGCAGCGCCAGGACAGACCCTACAGATACGCAGTATTTT

v_gene: TRBV19
abundance: -
d_gene: TRBD1
j_gene: TRBJ2-1
CDR3aa: CASSILGTGGSNEQFF
CDR3nt: TGTGCCAGTAGTATTCTCGGGACAGGGGGGAGCAATGAGCAGTTCTTC

v_gene: TRBV27
abundance: -
d_gene: -
j_gene: TRBJ2-7
CDR3aa: CASRPGAGHSYEQYF
CDR3nt: TGTGCCAGCCGGCCTGGAGCGGGACACTCCTACGAGCAGTACTTC

v_gene: TRBV7-9
abundance: -
d_gene: -
j_gene: TRBJ1-4
CDR3aa: CASSLRGADEKLFF
CDR3nt: TGTGCCAGCAGCTTACGGGGGGCGGATGAAAAACTGTTTTTT

v_gene: TRBV7-9
abundance: -
d_gene: -
j_gene: TRBJ2-5
CDR3aa: CASSLSVGSETQYF
CDR3nt: TGTGCCAGCAGCTTATCTGTCGGTTCTGAGACCCAGTACTTC

v_gene: TRBV6-1
abundance: -
d_gene: -
j_gene: TRBJ1-5
CDR3aa: CASSEDRDQPQHF
CDR3nt: TGTGCCAGCAGTGAAGACAGGGATCAGCCCCAGCATTTT

v_gene: TRBV27
abundance: -
d_gene: TRBD2
j_gene: TRBJ2-3
CDR3aa: CASSSLAGVADTQYF
CDR3nt: TGTGCCAGCAGTTCCTTAGCGGGAGTCGCAGATACGCAGTATTTT

v_gene: TRBV27
abundance: -
d_gene: TRBD1
j_gene: TRBJ2-6
CDR3aa: CASSPDRGSSGANVLTF
CDR3nt: TGTGCCAGCAGCCCGGACAGGGGAAGCTCTGGGGCCAACGTCCTGACTTTC

v_gene: TRBV11-2
abundance: -
d_gene: -
j_gene: TRBJ1-1
CDR3aa: CASSLKVGGYSRTEAFF
CDR3nt: TGTGCCAGCAGCTTAAAAGTGGGCGGGTATAGTCGCACTGAAGCTTTCTTT

v_gene: TRBV3-1/TRBV3-2
abundance: -
d_gene: -
j_gene: TRBJ2-2
CDR3aa: CASTLGTTNTGELFF
CDR3nt: TGTGCCAGCACCCTTGGTACAACGAACACCGGGGAGCTGTTTTTT

v_gene: TRBV6-6
abundance: -
d_gene: -
j_gene: TRBJ2-7
CDR3aa: CASSFFPYEQYF
CDR3nt: TGTGCCAGCAGCTTTTTCCCCTACGAGCAGTACTTC

v_gene: TRBV3-1/TRBV3-2
abundance: -
d_gene: TRBD1
j_gene: TRBJ1-1
CDR3aa: CASSQEGRDIWTGAEAFF
CDR3nt: TGTGCCAGCAGCCAAGAGGGAAGAGATATTTGGACAGGTGCTGAAGCTTTCTTT

v_gene: TRBV5-7
abundance: -
d_gene: -
j_gene: TRBJ1-5
CDR3aa: CASSPSLALTRPGNQPQHF
CDR3nt: TGTGCCAGCAGCCCCAGTCTTGCACTCACTCGCCCGGGAAATCAGCCCCAGCATTTT

v_gene: TRBV4-1
abundance: few
d_gene: -
j_gene: TRBJ1-1
CDR3aa: CASSQGTGRGAEAFF
CDR3nt: TGCGCCAGCAGCCAGGGTACAGGGAGAGGAGCTGAAGCTTTCTTT

v_gene: TRBV20-1
abundance: once
d_gene: -
j_gene: TRBJ1-2
CDR3aa: CSAREVLRTF
CDR3nt: TGCAGTGCTAGAGAAGTCCTGCGCACCTTC

v_gene: TRBV6-5
abundance: -
d_gene: -
j_gene: TRBJ2-2
CDR3aa: CASSFDLPTGELFF
CDR3nt: TGTGCCAGCAGTTTTGATCTACCAACCGGGGAGCTGTTTTTT

v_gene: TRBV7-8
abundance: -
d_gene: -
j_gene: TRBJ2-2
CDR3aa: CASSPGNTGELFF
CDR3nt: TGTGCCAGCAGCCCGGGGAACACCGGGGAGCTGTTTTTT

v_gene: TRBV5-1
abundance: -
d_gene: -
j_gene: TRBJ1-3
CDR3aa: CASSLGGLSGNTIYF
CDR3nt: TGCGCCAGCAGCTTGGGAGGACTGTCTGGAAACACCATATATTTT

v_gene: TRBV19
abundance: -
d_gene: -
j_gene: TRBJ2-7
CDR3aa: CASSERDTYEQYF
CDR3nt: TGTGCCAGTAGTGAGCGGGACACATACGAGCAGTACTTC

v_gene: TRBV29-1
abundance: -
d_gene: -
j_gene: TRBJ2-7
CDR3aa: CSVTLLGVAALREQYF
CDR3nt: TGCAGCGTTACCCTTCTAGGGGTAGCGGCCCTCCGCGAGCAGTACTTC

v_gene: TRBV10-3
abundance: -
d_gene: -
j_gene: TRBJ2-1
CDR3aa: CAISPSGSSYNEQFF
CDR3nt: TGTGCCATCAGTCCCTCGGGTAGCTCCTACAATGAGCAGTTCTTC

v_gene: TRBV3-1/TRBV3-2
abundance: -
d_gene: -
j_gene: TRBJ2-1
CDR3aa: CASSPANGIYNEQFF
CDR3nt: TGTGCCAGCAGCCCGGCCAACGGGATATACAATGAGCAGTTCTTC

v_gene: TRBV5-4
abundance: -
d_gene: -
j_gene: TRBJ2-1
CDR3aa: CASSLGAGGFNEQFF
CDR3nt: TGTGCCAGCAGCTTGGGGGCAGGGGGGTTTAATGAGCAGTTCTTC

v_gene: TRBV18
abundance: -
d_gene: TRBD1
j_gene: TRBJ2-5
CDR3aa: CASSPPRTGGETQYF
CDR3nt: TGTGCCAGCTCACCACCCCGGACAGGGGGTGAGACCCAGTACTTC

v_gene: TRBV19
abundance: -
d_gene: -
j_gene: TRBJ2-5
CDR3aa: CASSIGSGETQYF
CDR3nt: TGTGCCAGTAGTATAGGGTCCGGGGAGACCCAGTACTTC

v_gene: TRBV5-1
abundance: -
d_gene: -
j_gene: TRBJ2-7
CDR3aa: CASSQKQGSNYEQYF
CDR3nt: TGCGCCAGCAGCCAAAAACAGGGTTCAAACTACGAGCAGTACTTC

v_gene: TRBV28
abundance: -
d_gene: -
j_gene: TRBJ1-3
CDR3aa: CASSLFLVQNSGNTIYF
CDR3nt: TGTGCCAGCAGTTTATTTCTCGTGCAGAACTCTGGAAACACCATATATTTT

v_gene: TRBV6-6
abundance: once
d_gene: -
j_gene: TRBJ1-3
CDR3aa: CASVPSSGNTIYF
CDR3nt: TGTGCCAGCGTCCCGAGCTCTGGAAACACCATATATTTT

v_gene: TRBV7-3
abundance: -
d_gene: TRBD1
j_gene: TRBJ2-1
CDR3aa: CASSKGGQGSNEQFF
CDR3nt: TGTGCCAGCAGTAAAGGGGGACAGGGATCAAATGAGCAGTTCTTC

v_gene: TRBV6-1
abundance: -
d_gene: -
j_gene: TRBJ2-7
CDR3aa: CASSEAWTGSYEQYF
CDR3nt: TGTGCCAGCAGCGAAGCTTGGACGGGAAGTTACGAGCAGTACTTC

v_gene: TRBV3-1/TRBV3-2
abundance: -
d_gene: TRBD2
j_gene: TRBJ2-7
CDR3aa: CASSQDWTGGSYEQYF
CDR3nt: TGTGCCAGCAGCCAAGATTGGACGGGAGGCTCCTACGAGCAGTACTTC

v_gene: TRBV28
abundance: -
d_gene: -
j_gene: TRBJ2-2
CDR3aa: CASTTLGGATGELFF
CDR3nt: TGTGCCAGCACCACTCTTGGGGGGGCAACCGGGGAGCTGTTTTTT

v_gene: TRBV24-1
abundance: -
d_gene: -
j_gene: TRBJ2-1
CDR3aa: CATSDPAGAYNEQFF
CDR3nt: TGTGCCACCAGTGATCCCGCCGGAGCCTACAATGAGCAGTTCTTC

v_gene: TRBV29-1
abundance: -
d_gene: TRBD2
j_gene: TRBJ2-3
CDR3aa: CSVGRSGRPLSTDTQYF
CDR3nt: TGCAGCGTTGGGCGGAGCGGGAGGCCCTTAAGCACAGATACGCAGTATTTT

v_gene: TRBV28
abundance: -
d_gene: TRBD2
j_gene: TRBJ2-4
CDR3aa: CASSYPRIAGGSLAKNIQYF
CDR3nt: TGTGCCAGCAGTTACCCCCGAATAGCGGGGGGGTCCTTAGCCAAAAACATTCAGTACTTC